This T cell receptor (beta chain) was sequenced during a study of regulatory T cells in long-lasting Graves disease. Arm-PCR with iRepertoire HTBI primers amplified the CDR3 regions for these TCR beta libraries. One entry per CDR3 protein, called by TCRdb with MiXCR from the multiplex PCR reads. This table has approximately 690,000 distinct CDR3 sequences, around 30% appearing once. Time point described: persistent/refractory GD, antithyroid drugs over 5 years with positive TRAb. RNA isolated from PBMCs was used to make the TCR library. Source: peripheral blood mononuclear cells (PBMCs), taken when the disease was refractory, from a patient treated with antithyroid drugs. This TCR was sampled from a female donor with Graves disease.

For the CDR3, the DNA is TGCGCCAGCAGCTCCCAACAGGTTCGGTTCACTGAAGCTTTCTTT. Encoded protein: CASSSQQVRFTEAFF. The V gene is TRBV5-1, the J gene TRBJ1-1; possibly TRBD1 for D (5 bases). V lost 3 bases and J 4 bases, leaving 16 bases between the germline ends. CDR3 length equals 15 residues. Germline values: CDR1 SGHRS, CDR2 YFSETQ.